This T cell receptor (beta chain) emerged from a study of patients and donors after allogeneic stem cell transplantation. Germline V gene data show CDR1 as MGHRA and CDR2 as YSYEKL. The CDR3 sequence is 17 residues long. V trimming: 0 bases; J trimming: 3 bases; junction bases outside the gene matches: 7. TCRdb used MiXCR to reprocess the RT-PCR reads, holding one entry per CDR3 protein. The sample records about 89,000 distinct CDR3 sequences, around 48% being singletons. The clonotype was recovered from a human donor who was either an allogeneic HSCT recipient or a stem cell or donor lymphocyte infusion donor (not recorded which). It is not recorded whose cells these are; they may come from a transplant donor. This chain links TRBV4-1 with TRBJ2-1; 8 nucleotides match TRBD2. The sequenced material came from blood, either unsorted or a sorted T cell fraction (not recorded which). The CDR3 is CASSQDRLAGNYNEQFF. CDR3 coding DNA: TGCGCCAGCAGCCAAGATCGGCTAGCGGGTAACTACAATGAGCAGTTCTTC.